Here is one T cell receptor beta chain with its context. Its cognate antigen has yet to be identified. The cohort was made up of around 720 healthy bone marrow donors. Cohort members were all nominally healthy when sampled, although unrecorded immune exposures were likely present. The donor tested CMV seropositive and was one of the 289 seropositive cohort members. A peripheral blood sample was collected from each donor, and TCR beta sequencing was performed on peripheral blood mononuclear cells. The Qiagen DNeasy Blood Extraction Kit was used to extract genomic DNA from the blood cell samples. This specimen belongs to a study of cytomegalovirus exposure and HLA in healthy donors (dated by TCRdb to 2016 to 2017). With respect to the entire study: In an earlier analysis of 450 to 750 of the donors, approximately 300 Gb of sequence data and 100 million or so unique TCR beta sequences from 150 million to 200 million T cells were reported. About 300 gigabases of sequencing data and 75 million to 85 million unique TCR sequences made up an early release that covered 500 to 700 HLA-typed donors. The genetic ancestry cluster associated with self-reported Caucasian donors included over 65% of the roughly 400 genotyped donors. The study aimed to test whether cataloging public T cell receptors could reveal signatures of past pathogen exposure. The study profiled the T cell repertoires of under 700 subjects by immunosequencing and related them to cytomegalovirus serostatus. A separate validation cohort of approximately 130 different subjects was used in addition to the roughly 670-subject first cohort. To predict cytomegalovirus infection status, the study brought together high-throughput TCR immunosequencing, statistical association of individual TCRs with disease status, and machine learning. In a later analysis, previously published TCR beta repertoires from 550 to 700 donors were re-analyzed and high-resolution HLA genotyping was added so that TCR occurrence patterns could be studied. Rather than using new phenotypic data, the later analysis identified candidate immune exposures from TCR beta sequences and from how often those sequences occurred across donors. In an earlier analysis of 500 to 650 of the donors, high-throughput TCR beta sequencing was used to judge whether each TCR beta V gene segment behaved as functional or pseudogenic. Donor age, sex, ethnicity and CMV serostatus were compiled together with the repertoire data. Genome-wide SNP genotypes for about three fifths of the 666 donors were used in a later genetic analysis, which treated that subset as a discovery cohort. Every repertoire in the discovery cohort had been generated on one and the same sequencing platform. Both class I and class II loci were covered by HLA typing, at four-digit resolution. Typing coverage varied by locus: roughly 620-640 donors for A, B, C, DRB1 and DQB1; about 520 for DQA1; over 600 for DPA1; fewer than 480 for DPB1. Roughly 5 DR-DQ haplotypes were handled as single units for association and clustering because linkage in the cohort was strong. On average, around 230,000 unique TCR beta nucleotide sequences were sequenced per donor among 350 to 400 genotyped donors of the cohort, with about 19% of those sequences being non-productive. On the study overall, not on this receptor specifically: A further reported finding was that TCR beta sequences accurately predicted the HLA-A and HLA-B alleles for most subjects in the first cohort. A later analysis found that TCR association rates varied across HLA loci, with DRB1 alleles showing the most associated TCRs and HLA-C alleles the fewest. Most TCR sequences were observed very rarely across donors, whereas some public TCRs were present in many individuals. An association between a missense DCLRE1C variant and V-gene and J-gene trimming of TCR beta chains was found in a later genetic analysis and replicated in an independent cohort. In both the original and validation cohorts, the classifier was reported to diagnose cytomegalovirus status with high specificity and sensitivity. The study listed approximately 150 TCR beta chains as associated with cytomegalovirus. When HLA alleles, especially DR and DQ, strongly co-occurred, TCR associations were difficult to assign to individual alleles. Compared with equally common non-associated chains, HLA-associated TCR beta chains in a later analysis were more clonally expanded and had lower generation probabilities. According to a later genetic analysis, donors in an Asian-associated ancestry cluster had fewer N-insertions in productive TCRs than the approximately 630-donor mean. Correlated functional status among segregating V segments might be attributable to linkage disequilibrium, but an unknown experimental factor could not be ruled out. Because HLA typing was unavailable for some donors at each locus, only the typed subset was used in association tests. The sequencing pipeline was judged likely to have produced a cluster of highly shared sequence variants as a technical artifact. For the cohort, immune exposure information was limited to CMV serostatus. Sequencing depth was assumed to be roughly uniform across donors in the presence/absence analyses, though that assumption may not hold. The cohort was sequenced for TCR beta chains only, and without alpha or paired-chain data the features that could be detected were limited. It was suggested by the authors that the approach could potentially be generalized to other disease states and immunological phenotypes. According to a later analysis, parvovirus B19, influenza, CMV and Epstein-Barr virus appeared linked to several top co-occurrence clusters. In a later analysis, most CMV-associated TCR beta chains were found to appear HLA-restricted, with HLA associations seemingly driven largely by CMV exposure. A later analysis associated about 18,000 TCR beta sequences with specific HLA alleles at a false discovery rate of 0.05. Some IMGT-functional V segments, including TRBV6-2 and TRBV6-3, could not be distinguished by the 87-base-pair reads and were therefore excluded. In vitro tests confirmed that a few of the cytomegalovirus-associated TCR beta chains recognize cytomegalovirus antigens. In an earlier analysis of roughly 500 of the donors, most TCR beta V segments appeared in productive rearrangements about 87% or about 30% of the time, broadly matching IMGT annotations. Because counts were too low, roughly 18 rarely observed V segments, including chromosome 9 orphons, were left out of the earlier analysis of 587 of the donors.

From the germline V gene, CDR1 is SGHVS and CDR2 is FNYEAQ. Including cysteine and phenylalanine, the CDR3 has 14 amino acids. The read is trimmed to its CDR3 DNA, 42 bases read in frame from base 1. V loses 5 bases of germline sequence and J loses 1 base, and the interval between the two ends is 10 bases. Library creation used the immunoSEQ multiplex PCR assay. A mixture of 60 forward primers for TCR Vbeta segments and 13 reverse primers for TCR Jbeta segments was used in the multiplex PCR. Amplification of the CDR3 region of rearranged TCR beta genes was performed with a multiplex PCR assay on genomic DNA. Amplified TCR beta libraries were sequenced as 87-base-pair reads on the Illumina HiSeq System. The published analysis was carried out like this. A later analysis tallied around 87 million unique TCR beta chains across the 650 to 750 repertoires, and around 10 million of those chains were shared by two or more donors. A nearest-neighbor algorithm error-corrected the raw reads and collapsed the reads into unique sequences, merging closely related sequences to remove PCR and sequencing errors. To assign V, D and J gene segments, CDR3 sequences were aligned to IMGT reference sequences. Each retained sequence needed at least a six-nucleotide match to both a V gene segment and a J gene segment. A rearrangement counted as productive if the CDR3 had no stop codons and remained in frame with V and J, and every other rearrangement counted as non-productive. Following IMGT convention, CDR3 was defined as the stretch from the second conserved V-encoded cysteine to the conserved J-encoded phenylalanine. Sequences without an unambiguous match to a single V gene segment were excluded from the earlier analysis of a few hundred of the donors. In an earlier analysis of approximately 590 of the donors, V segments were called functional above 56.7% productive rearrangements and were called segregating when the between-donor standard deviation exceeded 5%. To diagnose cytomegalovirus status from the catalog of TCR beta chain sequences, a statistical classification framework was built. A later analysis assigned V and J genes by comparing TCR nucleotide sequences with IMGT/GENE-DB human TR gene sequences. The TCRdist pipeline was used in a later analysis to assign CDR3 sequences and most-parsimonious VDJ recombination scenarios. In a later analysis, every TCR beta chain was defined by the combination of its CDR3 amino acid sequence and its V-gene family, and reads without a unique V-gene family were dropped. As a way to deal with suspected cross-contamination and a sequencing artifact, a later analysis dropped more than 500 nucleotide sequences that were highly shared and had low generation probability. A later analysis calculated a clonal expansion index for each public chain from normalized within-repertoire ranks of inferred template counts. In a later analysis, generation probabilities were computed with a VDJ recombination model fitted to out-of-frame rearrangements, and the resulting probabilities were checked against IGoR. In a later analysis, hypergeometric tests were used to score TCR-TCR, TCR-HLA and TCR-CMV co-occurrence, with a repertoire-size bias correction applied to TCR pairs. False discovery rates were estimated in a later analysis by permuting HLA or CMV assignments 20 times. In a later analysis, co-occurring TCRs were grouped using DBSCAN, with TCRdist sequence similarity added in when clustering inside HLA-allele-positive subsets. Repertoires with fewer than 30,000 or more than 120,000 public chains were left out of co-occurrence clustering, as were four to six repertoires with anomalous nucleotide sharing. In TCRdb, the immuneACCESS table is reduced to in-frame sequences with V and J assigned. These tables do not hold every clone; where another copy was compared, an unresolved V gene accounts for under half, and the others remain unexplained. V and J calls and clone size are copied from that table; D and trimming were computed from the DNA. This sample's clone table shows 45,000 to 55,000 clones. Roughly 5.5% of the sample rests with the top ten.

The sequenced sample was PBMCs. The rearrangement combines TRBV7-6 with TRBJ2-3, and TRBD1 may be the D gene, going by 5 matching bases. The TCR was taken from a male donor in good health and CMV-seropositive. The CDR3 region reads CASSPLGRTDTQYF. The DNA sequence is TGTGCCAGCAGCCCTTTGGGGCGCACAGATACGCAGTATTTT.